The next 32 T cell receptor beta chains were all read from a single sample in a study of blood T cell repertoires in COVID-19 (dated by TCRdb to the early 2020s). The library was produced with the immunoSEQ multiplex PCR assay. Held by TCRdb, this immuneACCESS table contains in-frame sequences only and omits some clones. Under half of the omission traces to an unresolved V gene where checked; the cause of the rest is unknown. This sample lists 150,000 to 200,000 clones; roughly four fifths were detected once. The ten top clones hold 13% to 15% of the sample. The sample consisted of peripheral blood. The receptors come from a man aged 25 to 40 with active or convalescent COVID-19.

The count of this clone is one. The genes are TRBV10-3 and TRBJ2-7; D is perhaps TRBD1 (5 bases). Trimming took 3 bases from V and 3 from J, leaving 6 bases between them. Germline V CDR1 and CDR2: ENHRY, SYGVKD. This CDR3 is 12 amino acids long. The CDR3 region is CAISEGDYEQYV. The DNA of the CDR3 is TGTGCCATCAGTGAAGGGGACTACGAGCAGTACGTC.

The genes are TRBV28 and TRBJ1-5; 7 bases are shared with TRBD1. Germline V CDR1 and CDR2: MDHEN, SYDVKM. CDR3 length: 15 residues. V gave up 6 bases and J gave up 2 bases; unmatched junction bases: 7. The CDR3 loop is CASSLGGAGNQPQHF. The CDR3 DNA follows: TGTGCCAGCAGCTTAGGGGGCGCGGGCAATCAGCCCCAGCATTTT.

The chain carries TRBV5-4 and TRBJ2-1, with TRBD2 matching 10 bases. This CDR3 region has 15 residues. J lost 5 bases, V lost 4 bases, and 6 bases had no gene match. Germline CDR1 SGHNT, CDR2 YYREEE (reference sequence). In nucleotides, the CDR3 is TGTGCCAGCAGCCTACTAGCGGGACGGGACAATGAGCAGTTCTTC. Protein: CASSLLAGRDNEQFF.

The V and J genes are TRBV28 and TRBJ1-1; D remains unclear. Germline CDR1 and CDR2: MDHEN and SYDVKM. V was clipped by 5 bases and J by 1 base, with 8 bases between them. There are 13 residues in the CDR3. In nucleotides, the CDR3 is TGTGCCAGCAGTCCCCACACGAACACTGAAGCTTTCTTT. This translates into CASSPHTNTEAFF.

The V and J genes are TRBV5-1 and TRBJ1-5; 9 nucleotides line up with TRBD1. This CDR3 contains 16 residues. V gave up 0 bases and J gave up 2 bases; unmatched junction bases: 3. The germline V gene encodes CDR1 SGHRS and CDR2 YFSETQ. The CDR3 DNA reads TGCGCCAGCAGCTTGGGGGACAGGGTAGGCAATCAGCCCCAGCATTTT. It encodes CASSLGDRVGNQPQHF.

The chain employs TRBV7-9 and TRBJ1-2, with 8 bases matching TRBD1. The CDR3 spans 17 residues. In germline, CDR1 is SEHNR, CDR2 FQNEAQ (reference sequence). Unmatched junction bases numbered 7, after V lost 0 bases and J lost 1 base. In nucleotides, the CDR3 is TGTGCCAGCAGCTTAGCGCCCGGACAGGGAATTAACTATGGCTACACCTTC. This gives the protein CASSLAPGQGINYGYTF.

V usage is TRBV18 and J usage is TRBJ1-1; 7 positions agree with TRBD1. The CDR3 loop spans 13 amino acids. The ends lost 3 bases at V and 8 bases at J; junction bases unmatched: 6. The V gene's germline CDR1 is KGHSH and CDR2 LQKENI. The CDR3 sequence: CASSPGTAPEAFF. The DNA for the CDR3 is TGTGCCAGCTCACCCGGGACAGCTCCGGAAGCTTTCTTT.

This clone appeared a few times. The chain employs TRBV19 and TRBJ1-2; TRBD1 matches 10 bases. There are 16 residues in the CDR3. Germline V lookup: CDR1 LNHDA, CDR2 SQIVND (reference sequence). J was trimmed by 7 bases and V by 4 bases; bases with no gene match: 12. Written as DNA, the CDR3 is TGTGCCAGTAGTAGGATGACAGGGGGCGATTTGAGTGGCTACACCTTC. It yields the protein CASSRMTGGDLSGYTF.

The V call is TRBV19, the J call TRBJ1-1, with a tentative D call TRBD1 (5 bases). This CDR3 is 15 amino acids long. Per germline, CDR1 LNHDA and CDR2 SQIVND (reference sequence). V was pared by 3 bases and J by 2 bases, with 13 bases between. CDR3 loop: CASSINRKPNTEAFF. CDR3 nucleotide sequence: TGTGCCAGTAGTATCAACAGGAAGCCAAACACTGAAGCTTTCTTT.

This chain connects TRBV11-2 to TRBJ2-7; TRBD1 agrees at 8 bases. The J segment lost 6 bases and the V segment lost 5 bases, leaving 9 bases of the junction unmatched. This CDR3 region has 14 residues. Per the germline V gene, CDR1 is SGHAT and CDR2 is FQNNGV. This chain's CDR3 is CASSPRTGTGEQYV. DNA of the CDR3: TGTGCCAGCAGCCCTCGGACAGGGACTGGCGAGCAGTACGTC.

The chain has TRBV11-2 and TRBJ2-5, with D hard to call. Germline V gene data show CDR1 as SGHAT and CDR2 as FQNNGV. The ends were cut back, 1 base at V and 2 bases at J, with 8 bases in the middle. This CDR3 is 14 amino acids long. The CDR3 sequence: CASSLVTEQETQYF. The CDR3 DNA is TGTGCCAGCAGCTTAGTAACAGAACAAGAGACCCAGTACTTC.

This clone is a singleton in its sample. The V gene is TRBV5-4, the J gene TRBJ2-7, with TRBD2 identical over 10 bases. Germline V gives CDR1 SGHNT, CDR2 YYREEE (reference sequence). The CDR3 spans 16 residues. V shed 4 bases and J 0 bases; nucleotides not matched to a gene: 7. The CDR3 loop reads CASSTGLAESSYEQYF. The CDR3 region has the DNA TGTGCCAGCAGCACTGGACTAGCGGAGAGCTCCTACGAGCAGTACTTC.

This clone has a handful of counts. The CDR3 DNA sequence: TGTGCCAGCAGCCAAGATTGGGGGGGCTCAAGGGGGAACACTGAAGCTTTCTTT. Amino acids: CASSQDWGGSRGNTEAFF. The V and J genes are TRBV3-1 (or the pseudogene TRBV3-2) and TRBJ1-1, with D perhaps matching TRBD1 (6 bases). Between the trimmed V and J ends, which lost 0 bases and 1 base, there was a span of 18 bases. The CDR3 has 18 residues. The germline V gene has CDR1 LGHDT and CDR2 YNNKEL (reference sequence).

This clone has at least ten counts. The J gene is TRBJ2-3, the V gene TRBV10-3; 11 bases line up with TRBD1. This CDR3 spans 15 amino acids. Losses at the gene ends were 10 bases for V and 4 bases for J; bases not matched to a gene: 10. Looked up from germline, CDR1 is ENHRY and CDR2 is SYGVKD. The CDR3 region has the DNA TGTGCCACCGTGGGCGGACAGGGGGCTTCAGATACGCAGTATTTT. Residues: CATVGGQGASDTQYF.

V usage is TRBV10-3 and J usage is TRBJ2-3; TRBD1 matches 8 bases. In germline, CDR1 is ENHRY, CDR2 SYGVKD. V lost 3 bases and J lost 3; bases outside the gene matches: 5. This CDR3 comprises 15 residues. The DNA of the CDR3 is TGTGCCATCAGTGAACGCGGACAGGGAACAGATACGCAGTATTTT. Its protein product is CAISERGQGTDTQYF.

The chain joins TRBV30 to TRBJ2-1, with D tentatively TRBD2 (5 bases). Germline V gene sequence: CDR1 GTSNPN, CDR2 SVGIG (reference sequence). This CDR3 contains 12 residues. V lost 2 bases and J lost 10, with 12 bases in between. Here the CDR3 reads CAWSTPGSEQFF. CDR3 coding DNA: TGTGCCTGGAGTACCCCGGGATCCGAGCAGTTCTTC.

The V and J genes are TRBV11-2 and TRBJ2-3; D unclear. Germline loops: CDR1 SGHAT, CDR2 FQNNGV. The CDR3 loop spans 16 amino acids. V was shortened by 1 base and J by 2 bases, with 13 bases between the two germline ends. CDR3 DNA sequence: TGTGCCAGCAGCTTAGGGCTAGAACGGTTCACAGATACGCAGTATTTT. Translation gives CASSLGLERFTDTQYF.

This rearrangement joins TRBV28 to TRBJ2-5; 7 positions agree with TRBD2. Germline CDR1 and CDR2: MDHEN and SYDVKM. Trimming at V came to 5 bases and at J to 1 base, leaving 13 bases not matched to a gene. CDR3 size: 17 residues. The CDR3 coding sequence is TGTGCCAGCAGTCCGTTAAACTCGCGGGGGTCCCAAGAGACCCAGTACTTC. Encoded protein: CASSPLNSRGSQETQYF.

The chain has TRBV5-1 and TRBJ2-2; possibly TRBD2 for D (6 bases). This CDR3 region has 16 residues. The V end lost 3 bases, the J end lost 0 bases, and 12 bases lay between the germline ends. CDR1 and CDR2 from the germline V gene are SGHRS and YFSETQ. The CDR3 bases are TGCGCCAGCAGCTCGGGGGTACTAGCGAACACCGGGGAGCTGTTTTTT. Translation: CASSSGVLANTGELFF. Combining the CDR3 with reference TRBV5-1 and TRBJ2-2 gives the whole variable domain KAGVTQTPRYLIKTRGQQVTLSCSPISGHRSVSWYQQTPGQGLQFLFEYFSETQRNKGNFPGRFSGRQFSNSRSEMNVSTLELGDSALYLCASSSGVLANTGELFFGEGSRLTVL.

The rearrangement joins TRBV2 to TRBJ1-6; perhaps TRBD1 as D (6 bases). The CDR3 is made up of 13 amino acids. Germline values: CDR1 SNHLY, CDR2 FYNNEI. V dropped 6 bases and J dropped 8 bases, with 11 bases sitting between them. CDR3 in amino acids: CASSLRQDSPLHF. The CDR3 DNA reads as TGTGCCAGCAGCCTAAGACAGGATTCACCCCTCCACTTT.

V usage is TRBV7-2 and J usage is TRBJ1-1, with TRBD1 as a possible D gene (5 bases). Germline CDR1 is SGHTA and CDR2 is FQGNSA. The CDR3 consists of 16 residues. Deletions cut 1 base from V and 5 bases from J, with 17 bases between. The CDR3 is CASSLVGRAQRTEAFF. The CDR3 region has the DNA TGTGCCAGCAGCTTAGTTGGCAGGGCCCAAAGAACTGAAGCTTTCTTT.

The chain recombines TRBV28 with TRBJ1-5, with D tentatively TRBD1 (5 bases). The CDR3 has 14 residues. From germline, CDR1 is MDHEN and CDR2 SYDVKM. Trimming pared 6 bases from V and 6 bases from J, leaving 15 bases between. The CDR3 region has the DNA TGTGCCAGCAGGGGGGGAACAAGTTTTCAGCCCCAGCATTTT. It translates to CASRGGTSFQPQHF. Based on the CDR3 plus reference TRBV28 and TRBJ1-5, the full variable domain is DVKVTQSSRYLVKRTGEKVFLECVQDMDHENMFWYRQDPGLGLRLIYFSYDVKMKEKGDIPEGYSVSREKKERFSLILESASTNQTSMYLCASRGGTSFQPQHFGDGTRLSIL.

The V call is TRBV4-1, the J call TRBJ2-1; 7 bases agree with TRBD1. Germline V CDR1 and CDR2: MGHRA, YSYEKL. This CDR3 region has 16 residues. Trimming removed 0 bases from V and 3 bases from J; junction bases left unmatched: 5. The CDR3 nucleotides read TGCGCCAGCAGCCAAGATTCGGGACAGTACTACAATGAGCAGTTCTTC. Translating it yields CASSQDSGQYYNEQFF.

V gene TRBV2 combines with J gene TRBJ2-1; D is perhaps TRBD2 (6 bases). This CDR3 has 13 amino acids. Trimming cost V 6 bases and J 4 bases, with 10 bases left between them. Germline CDR1 reads SNHLY; CDR2 reads FYNNEI. CDR3 sequence (DNA): TGTGCCAGCAGGGGTAGCGGTTACAATGAGCAGTTCTTC. It yields the protein CASRGSGYNEQFF.

Points on this clone: A junction boundary mismatches the germline segment, possibly from a read error. CDR3 residues: CASRGQSSDF. For the CDR3, the DNA is TGTGCCAGCAGGGGACAGTCCTCTGACTTC. J is TRBJ2-5 and V is TRBV2; TRBD1 matches at 7 bases. The CDR3 sequence is 10 residues long. From germline, CDR1 is SNHLY and CDR2 FYNNEI.

This clone showed up just once. The gene calls are TRBV2 and TRBJ1-2; D is possibly TRBD1 (5 bases). The germline V gene encodes CDR1 SNHLY and CDR2 FYNNEI. V was pared by 2 bases and J by 4 bases, with 14 bases between. This CDR3 region has 15 residues. CDR3 region: CASSENPTVGYGYTF. CDR3 sequence (DNA): TGTGCCAGCAGTGAAAACCCGACAGTCGGCTATGGCTACACCTTC.

The chain has TRBV19 and TRBJ1-2; no definite D call. Trimming removed 8 bases from V and 1 base from J, with 14 bases in between. CDR3 length: 14 amino acids. The germline CDR1 and CDR2 sequences are LNHDA and SQIVND (reference sequence). The CDR3 loop reads CASSWAAFNYGYTF. For the CDR3, the DNA is TGTGCCAGTTCGTGGGCCGCCTTTAACTATGGCTACACCTTC.

The chain combines TRBV5-1 with TRBJ1-4; 9 bases match TRBD1. The ends lost 4 bases at V and 4 bases at J; junction bases unmatched: 2. In germline, CDR1 is SGHRS, CDR2 YFSETQ. The CDR3 totals 14 residues. CDR3 residues: CASSQDRGNEKLFF. For the CDR3, the DNA is TGCGCCAGCAGCCAGGACAGGGGTAATGAAAAACTGTTTTTT.

J is TRBJ2-3 and V is TRBV5-1; TRBD1 matches 10 bases. This CDR3 has 16 residues. Losses at the gene ends were 2 bases for V and 3 bases for J; bases not matched to a gene: 6. The germline gives CDR1 SGHRS, CDR2 YFSETQ. The CDR3, as DNA: TGCGCCAGCAGCTTAAGACAGGGGGCGCCTACAGATACGCAGTATTTT. As protein: CASSLRQGAPTDTQYF.

The chain couples TRBV4-1 to TRBJ1-5; 9 bases are shared with TRBD1. The junction had 8 bases not matched to a gene; V was cut back by 4 bases and J by 7 bases. Germline V CDR1 and CDR2: MGHRA, YSYEKL. The CDR3 is 15 amino acids. Here the CDR3 reads CASSLNRGQGQPQHF. Written as DNA, the CDR3 is TGCGCCAGCAGCCTAAACAGGGGGCAAGGCCAGCCCCAGCATTTT.

The rearrangement joins TRBV18 to TRBJ1-4; 8 nucleotides line up with TRBD1. From germline, CDR1 is KGHSH and CDR2 LQKENI. The CDR3 contains 18 residues. The J segment lost 0 bases and the V segment lost 2 bases, leaving 8 bases of the junction unmatched. DNA of the CDR3: TGTGCCAGCTCACCAACGGACAGGGTGACCTCAACTAATGAAAAACTGTTTTTT. It is translated as CASSPTDRVTSTNEKLFF.

The rearrangement links TRBV13 to TRBJ1-2, with 7 nucleotides matching TRBD1. The CDR3 has 16 residues. The germline V gene has CDR1 PRHDT and CDR2 FYEKMQ (reference sequence). The V gene end was trimmed by 1 base and the J gene end by 6 bases; junction bases not matched to a gene: 11. The CDR3 sequence: CASSLELQGSAHGYTF. In nucleotides, the CDR3 is TGTGCCAGCAGCTTAGAACTACAGGGGAGCGCCCATGGCTACACCTTC.